This T cell receptor beta chain was recovered during a study of CD8 T cells in Susac syndrome. Study-level points and caveats: It was acknowledged in the study that the number of individuals who were included in its TCR sequencing and HLA analysis was relatively small.

Unmatched junction bases numbered 7, after V lost 4 bases and J lost 5 bases. The CDR3 length is 15 residues. Germline V CDR1 and CDR2: SGHNT, YYREEE (reference sequence). The authors sequenced TCR beta from blood CD8+ and CD4+ T cells. TEMRA cells were FACS-enriched, unlike CD8+ and CD4+ T cells, which were negatively isolated. Random hexamers were used to reverse transcribe about 0.45 to 1 ug of RNA. An immunoSEQ multiplex PCR generated amplified TCR beta CDR3 products spanning 54 Vbeta and 13 Jbeta. TCRdb passed the immunoSEQ multiplex PCR reads through MiXCR, listing each CDR3 protein once. The data contain about 73,000 distinct CDR3 sequences, roughly 94% of them singletons. With respect to this clonotype: The antigen remains undetermined.

The source material was CD8+ T cells from PBMCs. The clonotype was recovered from a human donor with multiple sclerosis. V and J are TRBV5-4 and TRBJ2-5; 11 bases fit TRBD2. The CDR3: CASSRGLAEGETQYF. CDR3 nucleotides: TGTGCCAGCAGCCGGGGACTAGCGGAGGGGGAGACCCAGTACTTC. Full variable domain (outside the CDR3, taken from reference TRBV5-4 and TRBJ2-5): ETGVTQSPTHLIKTRGQQVTLRCSSQSGHNTVSWYQQALGQGPQFIFQYYREEENGRGNFPPRFSGLQFPNYSSELNVNALELDDSALYLCASSRGLAEGETQYFGPGTRLLVL.